The following is a T cell receptor (beta chain) sequence with its context. Its antigen remains unidentified. This record comes from a study of cytomegalovirus exposure and HLA in healthy donors. The wider study: The same platform was used for the 95 to 150 validation repertoires and the approximately 670 first-cohort repertoires, a later analysis reported.

Regarding the study as a whole: The investigators catalogued 150 or so TCR beta chains as cytomegalovirus-associated.

TCRdb's copy holds only in-frame clones and misses some; the assay was immunoSEQ multiplex PCR. Here the sample spans about 150,000 clones, approximately 93% being singletons. The donors were part of the 120-subject validation cohort, which stood apart from the roughly 700-subject first cohort. CDR1 SNHLY and CDR2 FYNNEI come from the germline V gene. This CDR3 comprises 15 residues. Trimming removed 6 bases from V and 0 bases from J; junction bases left unmatched: 4. The sequence derives from a man in his late teens or twenties in good health and CMV-seronegative. The J gene is TRBJ2-2, the V gene TRBV2, with 7 positions matching TRBD1. The sample taken for sequencing was PBMCs. Here the CDR3 reads CASRTGTANTGELFF. In DNA, the CDR3 is TGTGCCAGCAGGACCGGGACAGCGAACACCGGGGAGCTGTTTTTT.